This is a list of T cell receptor beta chains from one sample in a study of blood T cell repertoires in COVID-19. This table comes from immunoSEQ multiplex PCR, and its TCRdb copy is limited to in-frame clones, with some not included. The table lists approximately 270,000 clones, about 80% of them singletons. The sequenced material came from peripheral blood. The receptors originated from a man older than 75 with acute or convalescent COVID-19. CDR3s include the opening cysteine and the closing phenylalanine or tryptophan. The D gene is left open where the match is weak. Clone sizes are given selectively: once, few, many, or a class where the clone is expanded.

d_call j_call v_call clone_size cdr3_nt cdr3_aa
- TRBJ1-5 TRBV6-5 - TGTGCCAGCAGGAAGGAGTACAATCAGCCCCAGCATTTT CASRKEYNQPQHF
TRBD2 TRBJ2-2 TRBV19 - TGTGCCAGTAGTAGTAGGACTAGCGGGAGCCCTCCGAACACCGGGGAGCTGTTTTTT CASSSRTSGSPPNTGELFF
- TRBJ2-7 TRBV28 - TGTGCCAGCAGTCCCCAATACGAGCAGTACTTC CASSPQYEQYF
- TRBJ1-1 TRBV6-5 - TGTGCCAGCAGTTACACGCTCGCTATGAACACTGAAGCTTTCTTT CASSYTLAMNTEAFF
- TRBJ2-1 TRBV5-1 - TGCGCCAGCAGCTACCAAAGGAGCTCCTACAATGAGCAGTTCTTC CASSYQRSSYNEQFF
TRBD2 TRBJ2-1 TRBV11-3 - TGTGCCAGCAGCTTATGGGGTTGGGGGGAGGGCCTTCAGGGTGAGCAGTTCTTC CASSLWGWGEGLQGEQFF
TRBD1 TRBJ2-7 TRBV9 once TGTGCCAGCAGCGTCGGGACAGGGGCCTACGAGCAGTACTTC CASSVGTGAYEQYF
- TRBJ1-1 TRBV10-1 - TGCGCCAGCAGGGGTACAGGGCACACTGAAGCTTTCTTT CASRGTGHTEAFF
TRBD1 TRBJ1-6 TRBV11-2 - TGTGCCAGCAGCACCAGACAGGGGAGGTCACCCCTCCACTTT CASSTRQGRSPLHF
- TRBJ1-5 TRBV5-3 - TGTGCCAGAAGCTTGCGGGGTCATAGCAATCAGCCCCAGCATTTT CARSLRGHSNQPQHF
TRBD1 TRBJ1-3 TRBV6-5 - TGTGCCAGCAGCGCAGGGGGCTCTGGAAACACCATATATTTT CASSAGGSGNTIYF